This passage covers 3 T cell receptor beta chains from one sample sequenced in a study of cytomegalovirus exposure and HLA in healthy donors. Amplification used 60 Vbeta primers and 13 Jbeta primers. Sequencing was performed with immunoSEQ multiplex PCR; in TCRdb, only in-frame clones are kept and a portion is missing. The table records fewer than 130,000 clones, roughly 78% of them present only once. The specimen was PBMCs. These receptors originate from a woman in her thirties or forties in good health and CMV-seronegative.

The rearrangement uses TRBV4-3 and TRBJ1-1; 8 bases line up with TRBD1. Germline assignment: CDR1 LGHNA and CDR2 YSLEER. The CDR3 is 18 residues long. J lost 0 bases, V lost 2 bases, and 11 bases had no gene match. CDR3 sequence reads: CASSQTRRGRGMNTEAFF. The CDR3, as DNA: TGCGCCAGCAGCCAAACGCGCAGGGGGCGAGGGATGAACACTGAAGCTTTCTTT.

The chain joins TRBV4-1 to TRBJ2-5, with a possible D match to TRBD2 (5 bases). V lost 0 bases to trimming and J lost 4 bases, with 15 bases between them. This CDR3 spans 16 amino acids. The germline gives CDR1 MGHRA, CDR2 YSYEKL. CDR3 nucleotide sequence: TGCGCCAGCAGCCAAGATGGGCTACCCGAGGGAGAGACCCAGTACTTC. It encodes CASSQDGLPEGETQYF.

V gene TRBV12-5 combines with J gene TRBJ1-1; D unresolved. The germline CDR1 and CDR2 sequences are LGHNT and FRNRAP. Trimming removed 6 bases at V and 1 base at J, with 9 bases between. The CDR3 is 13 amino acids. CDR3 in amino acids: CASGLGGNTEAFF. The CDR3 bases are TGTGCTAGTGGCCTCGGCGGGAACACTGAAGCTTTCTTT.